A selection of T cell receptor beta chains follows, all from one sample in a study of cytotoxic CD8 clonotypes in ibrutinib-treated CLL. TCRdb's table, derived via immunoSEQ multiplex PCR, lists solely in-frame clones and lacks some. The sample comprises about 36,000 clones, about two thirds of which are singletons, and approximately 15% rests with the top ten. Material: PBMCs, obtained at disease progression, from a patient treated with ibrutinib. The receptors here all came from a human donor with chronic lymphocytic leukemia. Both conserved end residues are part of each CDR3. Each record gives: J gene, V gene, D gene, clone size, CDR3 DNA, CDR3 protein. D genes are given only for firm matches. Rows may omit the clone size; those that give it use once, few, many or a size class.

TRBJ2-7 | TRBV10-3 | NA | NA | TGTGCCATCAGCGACACAGGGAAGAGCTCCTACGAGCAGTACTTC | CAISDTGKSSYEQYF
TRBJ2-7 | TRBV4-1 | NA | NA | TGCGCCAGCAGCCAAGGGGACAAGTCCCACGAGCAGTACTTC | CASSQGDKSHEQYF
TRBJ2-7 | TRBV5-1 | TRBD2 | NA | TGCGCCAGCAGCTCCTCTAGCGGAGGTTACGAGCAGTACTTC | CASSSSSGGYEQYF
TRBJ2-5 | TRBV5-8 | NA | NA | TGTGCCAGCAGCTTTGGGGGCCGGGAAGAGACCCAGTACTTC | CASSFGGREETQYF
TRBJ2-7 | TRBV4-1 | TRBD1 | NA | TGCGCCAGCAGCTTCCAGGACAGGGCCTACGAGCAGTACTTC | CASSFQDRAYEQYF
TRBJ2-3 | TRBV7-8 | NA | few | TGTGCCAGCAGAGCTGGTCGCGTCACAGATACGCAGTATTTT | CASRAGRVTDTQYF
TRBJ1-1 | TRBV4-1 | NA | NA | TGCGCCAGCAGCCGGGGTGGGGGACTTAACACTGAAGCTTTCTTT | CASSRGGGLNTEAFF
TRBJ1-2 | TRBV2 | NA | few | TGTGCCACCCTCAGGGTAATCTATGGCTACACCTTC | CATLRVIYGYTF
TRBJ1-2 | TRBV5-5 | TRBD1 | NA | TGTGCCAGCAGCTTTTGGTTATTGGACAGGGTTTTTGGCTACACCTTC | CASSFWLLDRVFGYTF
TRBJ1-1 | TRBV19 | NA | NA | TGTGCCAGTAGTCGACAGGCTGACACTGAAGCTTTCTTT | CASSRQADTEAFF
TRBJ2-5 | TRBV10-3 | NA | NA | TGTGCCATCAGTGAGGGGGGTAGGGAGACCCAGTACTTC | CAISEGGRETQYF
TRBJ1-5 | TRBV2 | TRBD1 | few | TGTGCCAGCAGTGGGGGGACAGTCAATCAGCCCCAGCATTTT | CASSGGTVNQPQHF
TRBJ2-1 | TRBV5-4 | NA | NA | TGTGCCAGCAGCCCGACAGGATTCAATGAGCAGTTCTTC | CASSPTGFNEQFF
TRBJ2-4 | TRBV19 | TRBD2 | NA | TGTGCCACCGGCACCGGACTAGCGGGGGTTGGAAACATTCAGTACTTC | CATGTGLAGVGNIQYF
TRBJ2-7 | TRBV2 | NA | NA | TGTGCCACCACAGGGACGGATACCTCCTACGAGCAGTACTTC | CATTGTDTSYEQYF
TRBJ2-4 | TRBV6-5 | NA | NA | TGTGCCAGCACCGTCAGGAACATTCAGTACTTC | CASTVRNIQYF
TRBJ1-1 | TRBV6-1 | NA | NA | TGTGCCAGCAGTGTAAATCCGGTGAACACTGAAGCTTTCTTT | CASSVNPVNTEAFF
TRBJ2-3 | TRBV19 | TRBD2 | NA | TGTGCCAGTAGTATTTTAAGCGGGGACACAGATACGCAGTATTTT | CASSILSGDTDTQYF
TRBJ1-5 | TRBV18 | NA | NA | TGTGCCAGCTCACGATCAGTCGGCAATCAGCCCCAGCATTTT | CASSRSVGNQPQHF
TRBJ2-5 | TRBV29-1 | TRBD1 | NA | TGCAGCGGCCAACAGGGGGGTTGGGAGACCCAGTACTTC | CSGQQGGWETQYF
TRBJ1-6 | TRBV6-1 | TRBD1 | few | TGTGCCAGCAGTGAACGGACAGGGAGCTCCTATAATTCACCCCTCCACTTT | CASSERTGSSYNSPLHF
TRBJ2-5 | TRBV2 | NA | NA | TGTGCCAGCAGTGAATGGGTTCTAAGCCAAGAGACCCAGTACTTC | CASSEWVLSQETQYF
TRBJ1-6 | TRBV6-6 | NA | once | TGTGCCAGTGGAAGGTATAATTCACCCCTCCACTTT | CASGRYNSPLHF
TRBJ2-3 | TRBV6-6 | NA | NA | TGTGCCAGCAGTCAGATTGGTGCTAGCACAGATACGCAGTATTTT | CASSQIGASTDTQYF
TRBJ1-5 | TRBV5-8 | TRBD1 | once | TGTGCCAGCAGCCTGGGGACAGGGGGAGGCAATCAGCCCCAGCATTTT | CASSLGTGGGNQPQHF
TRBJ1-4 | TRBV2 | NA | once | TGTGCCAGCACCTACTTAAGGGGGGATAGTGAAAAACTGTTTTTT | CASTYLRGDSEKLFF
TRBJ1-6 | TRBV23-1 | NA | few | TGCGCCAGCAGTCAATCGATGTTCCGGCCACCCGCCAATTCACCCCTCCACTTT | CASSQSMFRPPANSPLHF
TRBJ2-3 | TRBV7-9 | NA | few | TGTGCCAGCAGCTTTGGAGCGGAGATCACAGATACGCAGTATTTT | CASSFGAEITDTQYF
TRBJ1-1 | TRBV6-1 | NA | NA | TGTGCCAGCACCGTCGATGGGACGGAAAGTGAAGCTTTCTTT | CASTVDGTESEAFF
TRBJ2-1 | TRBV6-1 | NA | NA | TGTGCCAGCAGAACATCCCATGGCTCCTACAATGAGCAGTTCTTC | CASRTSHGSYNEQFF
TRBJ1-5 | TRBV6-5 | NA | NA | TGTGCCAGCAGTTCGGGGGGCGGCCAGCCCCAGCATTTT | CASSSGGGQPQHF
TRBJ2-3 | TRBV5-1 | TRBD1 | NA | TGCGCCAGCAGCGGACAGGGGTCCCGTAGCACAGATACGCAGTATTTT | CASSGQGSRSTDTQYF
TRBJ2-7 | TRBV7-9 | TRBD1 | NA | TGTGCCAGCAGCTTCCCTCCGGGACAGATCTACGAGCAGTACTTC | CASSFPPGQIYEQYF
TRBJ2-1 | TRBV4-2 | NA | NA | TGTGCCAGCAGCCAAGATGTGACCTTAGGGAATGAGCAGTTCTTC | CASSQDVTLGNEQFF